These 30 T cell receptor beta chains originate from one sample sequenced in a study of radiotherapy plus CTLA-4 blockade in lung cancer. The table came from immunoSEQ multiplex PCR; TCRdb's copy has only in-frame clones and leaves some out. The sample has about 49,000 clones; 80% to 90% are singletons. The sample consisted of peripheral blood, taken from a patient treated with radiotherapy plus ipilimumab. The receptor source for this set is a human donor with non-small cell lung cancer whose response to radiotherapy plus ipilimumab could not be evaluated.

The chain couples TRBV28 to TRBJ2-7, with 8 bases fitting TRBD2. The CDR3 runs to 18 residues. Per the germline V gene, CDR1 is MDHEN and CDR2 is SYDVKM. Germline trimming cut 0 bases from V and 0 bases from J; bases unmatched to any gene: 10. The CDR3 loop reads CASSLWAGGPFSSYEQYF. Here the CDR3 DNA reads TGTGCCAGCAGTTTATGGGCGGGAGGCCCCTTCAGCTCCTACGAGCAGTACTTC.

The chain combines TRBV28 with TRBJ2-1, with D perhaps matching TRBD1 (5 bases). The V gene lost 1 base and the J gene lost 3 bases, with 13 bases spanning the gap. CDR1 and CDR2 from the germline V gene are MDHEN and SYDVKM. This CDR3 is built from 16 residues. The CDR3 spells CASSLFGQGGYNEQFF. DNA for the CDR3: TGTGCCAGCAGTTTATTCGGGCAGGGCGGCTACAATGAGCAGTTCTTC.

The genes are TRBV6-6 and TRBJ1-1, with a tentative D call TRBD1 (5 bases). The CDR3 length is 15 residues. The V end was cut by 2 bases, the J end by 5 bases, with 15 bases between. Germline V gene sequence: CDR1 MNHNY, CDR2 SVGAGI (reference sequence). CDR3: CASSYPGGMETEAFF. The CDR3, as DNA: TGTGCCAGCAGTTACCCGGGGGGGATGGAGACTGAAGCTTTCTTT.

The rearrangement uses TRBV19 and TRBJ1-2, with 8 bases fitting TRBD1. V lost 4 bases and J lost 8; bases outside the gene matches: 3. The CDR3 has 12 amino acids. Germline lookup yields CDR1 LNHDA and CDR2 SQIVND (reference sequence). The CDR3 is CASSKDREGYTF. CDR3 bases: TGTGCCAGTAGTAAGGACAGGGAAGGCTACACCTTC.

V and J are TRBV11-3 and TRBJ1-1; 11 bases line up with TRBD1. V lost 5 bases, J lost 2 bases, and 7 bases stayed unmatched. CDR3 length: 16 residues. Germline V CDR1 and CDR2: SGHNT, YENEEA. The CDR3 sequence is CASSRGQGATNTEAFF. The CDR3, as DNA: TGTGCCAGCAGCAGAGGACAGGGGGCCACTAACACTGAAGCTTTCTTT.

The rearrangement joins TRBV27 to TRBJ2-4; a weak D match, TRBD1 (6 bases). Trimming stripped 4 bases from V and 4 bases from J, with 17 bases between. The CDR3 has 16 amino acids. In germline, CDR1 is MNHEY, CDR2 SMNVEV (reference sequence). The CDR3 reads CASSSPMQGLKNIQYF. CDR3 DNA: TGTGCCAGCAGTTCCCCGATGCAGGGGCTAAAAAACATTCAGTACTTC.

The chain is built from TRBV6-4 and TRBJ2-1; 8 bases map to TRBD2. The germline V gene has CDR1 MRHNA and CDR2 SNTAGT. V lost 6 bases and J lost 1; bases outside the gene matches: 8. The CDR3 totals 16 residues. The CDR3 protein is CASRGLVFGSYNEQFF. CDR3 coding DNA: TGTGCCAGCAGGGGACTAGTCTTTGGGTCCTACAATGAGCAGTTCTTC.

The rearrangement uses TRBV6-5 and TRBJ2-1; possibly TRBD2 for D (6 bases). V dropped 6 bases and J dropped 6 bases, with 9 bases sitting between them. This CDR3 is built from 12 residues. Germline loops: CDR1 MNHEY, CDR2 SVGAGI. CDR3 DNA: TGTGCCAGCAGAAGGAGGGGCAATGAGCAGTTCTTC. Translating gives CASRRRGNEQFF.

The V call is TRBV5-1, the J call TRBJ1-1; D is undetermined. This CDR3 spans 14 amino acids. Germline CDR1 is SGHRS and CDR2 is YFSETQ. V was trimmed by 3 bases and J by 1 base, leaving 10 bases between them. The CDR3 loop is CASSSFLWNTEAFF. DNA for the CDR3: TGCGCCAGCAGCTCCTTCCTATGGAACACTGAAGCTTTCTTT.

The V and J genes are TRBV6-5 and TRBJ2-1; D possibly corresponds to TRBD1 (6 bases). CDR3 size: 12 residues. Germline CDR1 and CDR2: MNHEY and SVGAGI. V lost 10 bases and J lost 8, with 15 bases in between. CDR3 bases: TGTGCCACACAAAGTGGGGGCTATGAGCAGTTCTTC. It yields the protein CATQSGGYEQFF.

The chain has TRBV4-1 and TRBJ2-5, with TRBD2 matching over 7 bases. The CDR3 sequence is 16 residues long. The J segment lost 2 bases and the V segment lost 1 base, leaving 7 bases of the junction unmatched. Germline V CDR1 and CDR2: MGHRA, YSYEKL. CDR3 coding DNA: TGCGCCAGCAGCCAAGGTCCAGCGGGACCACAAGAGACCCAGTACTTC. It codes for CASSQGPAGPQETQYF.

V is TRBV13 and J is TRBJ2-7; 12 bases are shared with TRBD2. V dropped 0 bases and J dropped 4; count of bases not matched to a gene: 4. This CDR3 has 16 residues. CDR1 is PRHDT and CDR2 is FYEKMQ in the germline V gene (reference sequence). In DNA, the CDR3 is TGTGCCAGCAGCTTAGGCCAGACTAGCGGGAGTTACGAGCAGTACTTC. It specifies CASSLGQTSGSYEQYF.

This chain connects TRBV11-3 to TRBJ2-1, with 10 positions matching TRBD2. The ends lost 2 bases at V and 6 bases at J; junction bases unmatched: 4. The V gene's germline CDR1 is SGHNT and CDR2 YENEEA. The CDR3 consists of 15 residues. The CDR3 bases are TGTGCCAGCAGCTTACTAGCGGGAGCTGGCAATGAGCAGTTCTTC. This codes for CASSLLAGAGNEQFF.

This clone was seen once. The rearrangement joins TRBV2 to TRBJ1-1; TRBD1 agrees at 7 bases. The CDR3 runs to 13 residues. Trimming removed 4 bases from V and 4 bases from J; junction bases left unmatched: 3. Germline loops: CDR1 SNHLY, CDR2 FYNNEI. DNA for the CDR3: TGTGCCAGCAGTGGACAGGGTGCCACTGAAGCTTTCTTT. Translated, it gives CASSGQGATEAFF.

This sequence joins TRBV19 and TRBJ2-1; 12 bases map to TRBD2. Germline trimming cut 10 bases from V and 4 bases from J; bases unmatched to any gene: 5. The CDR3 is made up of 14 amino acids. The germline gives CDR1 LNHDA, CDR2 SQIVND (reference sequence). CDR3 amino acids: CATKTSGGYNEQFF. In DNA form, the CDR3 reads TGTGCCACCAAAACTAGCGGGGGGTACAATGAGCAGTTCTTC.

CDR3 amino acids: CASSPGGRTNEKLFF. The CDR3 DNA is TGTGCCAGCAGTCCAGGGGGAAGAACTAATGAAAAACTGTTTTTT. The rearrangement uses TRBV5-4 and TRBJ1-4; 7 bases agree with TRBD1. CDR1 and CDR2 (germline): SGHNT, YYREEE (reference sequence). This CDR3 has 15 amino acids. V trimming: 5 bases; J trimming: 1 base; junction bases outside the gene matches: 5. Together with reference TRBV5-4 and TRBJ1-4, the CDR3 gives the full variable domain: ETGVTQSPTHLIKTRGQQVTLRCSSQSGHNTVSWYQQALGQGPQFIFQYYREEENGRGNFPPRFSGLQFPNYSSELNVNALELDDSALYLCASSPGGRTNEKLFFGSGTQLSVL.

V is TRBV9 and J is TRBJ2-6, with TRBD2 matching over 9 bases. V trimming: 4 bases; J trimming: 0 bases; junction bases outside the gene matches: 11. CDR1 and CDR2 from the germline V gene are SGDLS and YYNGEE. The CDR3 is 19 residues long. The CDR3 loop reads CASSTPGTSRSSGANVLTF. The CDR3 nucleotides are TGTGCCAGCAGCACCCCCGGGACTAGCCGATCCTCTGGGGCCAACGTCCTGACTTTC.

The V gene is TRBV11-2, the J gene TRBJ1-3; tentative D call: TRBD1 (5 bases). Germline-derived CDR1 and CDR2 are SGHAT and FQNNGV. This CDR3 contains 16 residues. The ends were cut back, 3 bases at V and 3 bases at J, with 15 bases in the middle. CDR3 amino acids: CASSFTGDAYGNTIYF. The CDR3 bases are TGTGCCAGCAGCTTTACAGGAGACGCTTATGGAAACACCATATATTTT.

This rearrangement joins TRBV28 to TRBJ1-1; D gene ambiguous. Looked up from germline, CDR1 is MDHEN and CDR2 is SYDVKM. Trimming left V 5 bases short and J 1 base short, with 11 bases between. CDR3 length: 14 residues. CDR3 nucleotide sequence: TGTGCCAGCAGTCCCTCTTTCCGGAACACTGAAGCTTTCTTT. Encoded protein: CASSPSFRNTEAFF.

This clone has more than one count but fewer than ten. The genes are TRBV4-3 and TRBJ2-5, with TRBD2 matching over 9 bases. V dropped 0 bases and J dropped 4; count of bases not matched to a gene: 6. From germline, CDR1 is LGHNA and CDR2 YSLEER. This CDR3 contains 16 residues. DNA of the CDR3: TGCGCCAGCAGCCAAGATCTAGCGGGATCGTCAGAGACCCAGTACTTC. It translates to CASSQDLAGSSETQYF.

The V call is TRBV19, the J call TRBJ1-4; maybe TRBD1 (5 bases). This CDR3 region has 12 residues. Germline V gives CDR1 LNHDA, CDR2 SQIVND (reference sequence). V lost 8 bases and J 11 bases, leaving 15 bases between the germline ends. CDR3 sequence reads: CASGIGAPKLFF. The CDR3 nucleotides read TGTGCCAGTGGCATAGGGGCGCCGAAACTGTTTTTT. Variable domain in full (rest from reference TRBV19 and TRBJ1-4): DGGITQSPKYLFRKEGQNVTLSCEQNLNHDAMYWYRQDPGQGLRLIYYSQIVNDFQKGDIAEGYSVSREKKESFPLTVTSAQKNPTAFYLCASGIGAPKLFFGSGTQLSVL.

V gene TRBV6-1 combines with J gene TRBJ2-3, with D maybe TRBD1 (5 bases). This CDR3 contains 14 residues. Trimming removed 8 bases from V and 6 bases from J, with 18 bases in between. Germline CDR1 MNHNS, CDR2 SASEGT. CDR3 protein: CASWKGRIVDTQYF. The DNA for the CDR3 is TGTGCCAGCTGGAAGGGGCGAATAGTTGATACGCAGTATTTT.

The chain has TRBV9 and TRBJ2-1; 12 nucleotides line up with TRBD2. V lost 4 bases to trimming and J lost 6 bases; unmatched junction nucleotides: 14. Per the germline V gene, CDR1 is SGDLS and CDR2 is YYNGEE. The CDR3 sequence is 18 residues long. The CDR3 region has the DNA TGTGCCAGCAGCTTGCGGACTAGCGGGACGGTCCAGTTCAATGAGCAGTTCTTC. Protein sequence: CASSLRTSGTVQFNEQFF.

The chain joins TRBV27 to TRBJ1-1; TRBD1 matches at 9 bases. V trimming: 6 bases; J trimming: 5 bases; junction bases outside the gene matches: 7. The CDR3 has 14 amino acids. Per germline, CDR1 MNHEY and CDR2 SMNVEV (reference sequence). The CDR3 DNA reads TGTGCCAGCAGCTCCACAGGGGGCGAGACTGAAGCTTTCTTT. Its protein product is CASSSTGGETEAFF.

The chain links TRBV15 to TRBJ2-1, with D possibly matching TRBD1 (6 bases). Per germline, CDR1 LNHNV and CDR2 YYDKDF (reference sequence). This CDR3 spans 15 amino acids. V lost 5 bases to trimming and J lost 4 bases, with 15 bases between them. In nucleotides, the CDR3 is TGTGCCACCAGCTACCGAGCCGACAGGTACAATGAGCAGTTCTTC. Residues: CATSYRADRYNEQFF.

This chain links TRBV6-6 with TRBJ2-5; tentative D call: TRBD2 (6 bases). Near its end, the DNA agrees better with TRBJ2-7, so the J call may be wrong. Germline CDR1 MNHNY, CDR2 SVGAGI (reference sequence). The CDR3 is 14 residues long. In nucleotides, the CDR3 is TGTGCCACCGGGGGTCGGCCCCCCAGCTACGAGCAGTACTTC. Amino acids: CATGGRPPSYEQYF.

The rearrangement joins TRBV19 to TRBJ1-5; the match to TRBD1 covers 9 bases. The CDR3 has 16 residues. CDR1 is LNHDA, CDR2 SQIVND, per germline (reference sequence). Germline trimming cut 3 bases from V and 3 bases from J; bases unmatched to any gene: 6. The CDR3 DNA sequence: TGTGCCAGTAGTATTATCGGACAGGGGAACAATCAGCCCCAGCATTTT. This translates into CASSIIGQGNNQPQHF.

The chain joins TRBV14 to TRBJ2-7, with 7 bases fitting TRBD1. This CDR3 has 16 residues. Germline V gene sequence: CDR1 SGHDN, CDR2 FVKESK. The V segment lost 0 bases and the J segment 4 bases; nucleotides outside the gene matches: 9. The CDR3, as DNA: TGTGCCAGCAGCCAAGACAAGGTGGACAGGAGGTACGAGCAGTACTTC. It translates to CASSQDKVDRRYEQYF.

The chain recombines TRBV9 with TRBJ2-1; TRBD1 matches 7 bases. Germline V gene data show CDR1 as SGDLS and CDR2 as YYNGEE. Unmatched junction bases numbered 7, after V lost 4 bases and J lost 3 bases. This CDR3 region has 15 residues. In DNA form, the CDR3 reads TGTGCCAGCAGCCCCGGGACAGCTGACTACAATGAGCAGTTCTTC. Translated: CASSPGTADYNEQFF.

V gene TRBV28 combines with J gene TRBJ2-7; perhaps TRBD2 as D (5 bases). V was clipped by 7 bases and J by 0 bases, with 13 bases between them. CDR1 is MDHEN and CDR2 is SYDVKM in the germline V gene. CDR3 length: 14 residues. DNA of the CDR3: TGTGCCAGCATCACTCCGGGATCCTCCTACGAGCAGTACTTC. Its protein is CASITPGSSYEQYF. Drawing the rest from reference TRBV28 and TRBJ2-7, the complete variable domain is DVKVTQSSRYLVKRTGEKVFLECVQDMDHENMFWYRQDPGLGLRLIYFSYDVKMKEKGDIPEGYSVSREKKERFSLILESASTNQTSMYLCASITPGSSYEQYFGPGTRLTVT.